This paragraph covers one T cell receptor (beta chain) sequence. Its antigen is not identified. PCR used 60 Vbeta primers and 13 Jbeta primers. Profiled with immunoSEQ multiplex PCR; TCRdb holds only in-frame clones, not every one. The sample spans 120,000 to 150,000 clones; the ten largest clones claim 1.5% to 2%. These data are taken from a study of cytomegalovirus exposure and HLA in healthy donors. The study, taken as a whole, reports: Earlier results showed most TCR beta V segments being productive about 87% or about 30% of the time.

Healthy donors of bone marrow made up the group. This receptor was taken from a woman aged 45-60 years in good health and CMV-seronegative. The material sequenced was PBMCs.

In nucleotides, the CDR3 is TGTGCCAGCAGCCCCCCGGACAGGGTTAAATTTTTCGGGCAGCCCCAGCATTTT. It encodes CASSPPDRVKFFGQPQHF. The rearrangement links TRBV7-6 to TRBJ1-5; TRBD1 agrees at 8 bases. V dropped 5 bases and J dropped 7; count of bases not matched to a gene: 19. Germline CDR1 reads SGHVS; CDR2 reads FNYEAQ. This CDR3 has 18 residues.